Below, one TCR beta chain is given with its context. As yet, its antigen is unknown. These data originate in a study of graft-versus-host responses after intestinal transplantation. Sequencing was performed with immunoSEQ multiplex PCR; in TCRdb, only in-frame clones are kept and a portion is missing. The repertoire holds 75,000 to 100,000 clones, with about nine tenths as singletons. V shed 1 base and J shed 4 bases, with 11 bases lying between them. In germline, CDR1 is SGHTA, CDR2 FQGNSA. The CDR3 has 14 residues. The TCR originated in a human donor who was the organ donor for an intestinal transplant. This chain connects TRBV7-2 to TRBJ2-7; D ambiguous. Sequences were derived from unstimulated CD4+ T cells sorted from spleen or lymph node cells, sampled before transplant. DNA for the CDR3: TGTGCCAGCAGCTTAGGGGCCATAATTTACGAGCAGTACTTC. Translated, it gives CASSLGAIIYEQYF.